The T cell receptor beta chain described here comes from a study of STAT5B mutations in CD4+ large granular lymphocyte leukemia (dated 2022 in TCRdb). With respect to the entire study: Among the healthy controls, the CDR3 'QG' motif was associated with a particular HLA allele. Flow cytometry performed on FACSCanto II or FACSVerse showed that the purified fractions had more than 95% purity among lymphocytes. The study compared the TCRbeta repertoires of patients with CD4+ T-cell large granular lymphocyte leukemia against those of healthy blood donors.

TCRbeta rearrangements were sequenced from genomic DNA using the immunoSEQ assay at survey resolution. Concerning the study's data processing: In the TCR sequencing data, the lowest productive clonotype frequency that could be detected was 2.59 x 10-5. Only productive TCRbeta rearrangements, meaning sequences that were complete and in-frame, were kept for the analyses. Clonality for each sample was calculated as Simpson clonality in the immunoSEQ Analyzer version 3.0. Clones were categorized by frequency as very rare, small, medium, large (1-20%) or hyperexpanded (>20%). Generation probabilities were estimated with OLGA 1.2.3, V-gene circos plots were generated with VDJtools, specificities were searched for in VDJdb, and CDR3 motifs were identified with GLIPH. TCRdb mirrors the immuneACCESS table, restricted to in-frame sequences. Some clones are absent from its copies; in checked studies, under half trace to an unresolved V gene, and the reason for the others is unknown. V and J calls and clone size follow that table, whereas D and trimming were derived from the DNA. This sample has over 20,000 clones in its table, and 81% of those were observed once. The ten largest clonotypes hold about 0.35% of the sample.

The healthy control group was made up of more than 35 blood donors, and the Finnish Red Cross blood service supplied their buffy coats. All TCR-sequenced material derived from peripheral blood: patient blood samples and healthy donor buffy coats. Peripheral blood mononuclear cells were isolated by Ficoll-Hypaque gradient centrifugation. For the healthy controls, CD4+ cells were obtained from buffy coats by magnetic purification. The Gentra Puregene Cell and Tissue kit was used to extract genomic DNA, and a Qubit 2.0 fluorometer was used to measure the amount of genomic DNA. Turning to this clone: This clone's antigen is unknown. Base quality data are lacking; no much larger clone is found one base away.

Study-level results and caveats: The data were not HLA-matched, and the relatively small sample size could explain the higher clonality seen in CD4+ compared with CD8+ T-LGLL. Compared with healthy CD4+ repertoires, CD4-sorted patient repertoires appeared more clonal, and this difference remained even after the putative leukemic clones were removed. Main leukemic clonotypes were private to each patient, although roughly 25% of the main leukemic clonotypes were found at low frequency in the non-leukemic repertoires of other patients.

This TCR came from a human donor in good health. The specimen sequenced was CD4+ T cells from blood buffy coats.

The CDR3 reads CASSGPDRGIGSNQPQHF. The DNA is TGTGCCAGCAGTGGGCCGGACAGGGGTATTGGAAGCAATCAGCCCCAGCATTTT. This chain joins TRBV25-1 to TRBJ1-5, and TRBD1 aligns with 9 junction nucleotides. The CDR3 numbers 18 residues from cysteine through phenylalanine. The entry retains the CDR3 DNA only, 54 bases that are in frame from base 1. For CDR1 and CDR2, the germline V gene lists MGHDK and SYGVNS. Trimming leaves V shorter by 4 bases and J shorter by 1 base, with the junction holding 11 bases beyond the gene matches.